These 22 T cell receptor beta chains originate from one sample sequenced in a study of blood T cell repertoires in COVID-19. Produced via immunoSEQ multiplex PCR; TCRdb's table is partial and in-frame only. The sample lists over 150,000 clones, 85% to 90% occurring once. The specimen sequenced was PBMCs or T cells enriched from blood (not recorded which). The receptor source for this set is a man aged 35-49 years who had recovered from COVID-19.

The J gene is TRBJ2-4, the V gene TRBV7-8; D may be TRBD2 (5 bases). The CDR3 consists of 15 residues. V was shortened by 10 bases and J by 3 bases, with 19 bases between the two germline ends. Germline V gene sequence: CDR1 SGHVS, CDR2 FQNEAQ. CDR3 in DNA: TGTGCCACCCTCCCCGCCCCAGGAGGCAAAAACATTCAGTACTTC. Translation: CATLPAPGGKNIQYF.

V usage is TRBV3-1 (or the pseudogene TRBV3-2) and J usage is TRBJ1-5; D is undetermined. Trimming cost V 1 base and J 3 bases, with 10 bases left between them. In germline, CDR1 is LGHDT, CDR2 YNNKEL (reference sequence). The length of the CDR3 is 15 residues. The CDR3 spells CASSQAPGNNQPQHF. The CDR3 DNA reads TGTGCCAGCAGCCAAGCGCCCGGTAACAATCAGCCCCAGCATTTT.

This clone was observed once. The chain combines TRBV12-5 with TRBJ2-3; D is undetermined. The CDR3 length is 14 residues. Germline V CDR1 and CDR2: LGHNT, FRNRAP. Trimming removed 3 bases from V and 1 base from J, with 8 bases in between. CDR3 protein: CASGFGSGTDTQYF. For the CDR3, the DNA is TGTGCTAGTGGTTTTGGCTCAGGCACAGATACGCAGTATTTT.

The chain joins TRBV24-1 to TRBJ1-6; D gene unclear. This CDR3 contains 14 residues. Trimming stripped 4 bases from V and 10 bases from J, with 13 bases between. The germline V gene encodes CDR1 KGHDR and CDR2 SFDVKD. CDR3 loop: CATSDSGVRSPLHF. The CDR3 DNA reads TGTGCCACCAGTGACTCTGGTGTGCGGTCACCCCTCCACTTT.

The rearrangement uses TRBV3-1 (or the pseudogene TRBV3-2) and TRBJ1-3; 8 bases align to TRBD1. CDR3 length: 14 residues. Trimming took 3 bases from V and 7 from J; bases not matched to a gene: 5. Per germline, CDR1 LGHDT and CDR2 YNNKEL (reference sequence). The CDR3 nucleotides are TGTGCCAGCAGCCAGGGACAGGTCGGGAACACCATATATTTT. Protein sequence: CASSQGQVGNTIYF.

The J gene is TRBJ2-5, the V gene TRBV6-1; D possibly corresponds to TRBD1 (6 bases). The CDR3 is 16 residues long. Germline values: CDR1 MNHNS, CDR2 SASEGT. Trimming took 5 bases from V and 1 from J, leaving 17 bases between them. The CDR3 nucleotides read TGTGCCAGCAGTAAAGGGACACGGCCTCTCCAAGAGACCCAGTACTTC. Its protein product is CASSKGTRPLQETQYF.

The rearrangement joins TRBV2 to TRBJ2-2; possibly TRBD1 for D (6 bases). The germline V gene encodes CDR1 SNHLY and CDR2 FYNNEI. The CDR3 has 15 amino acids. The V gene lost 6 bases and the J gene lost 4 bases, with 15 bases spanning the gap. CDR3 bases: TGTGCCAGCAGAGAGGACAGTCCTACCACCGGGGAGCTGTTTTTT. This translates into CASREDSPTTGELFF.

The rearrangement joins TRBV11-2 to TRBJ1-2; D possibly corresponds to TRBD1 (6 bases). Trimming cost V 5 bases and J 8 bases, with 12 bases left between them. CDR1 SGHAT and CDR2 FQNNGV come from the germline V gene. This CDR3 comprises 12 residues. The CDR3 loop is CASSHTGLGYTF. The CDR3 coding sequence is TGTGCCAGCAGCCATACAGGGCTGGGCTACACCTTC.

The chain is built from TRBV29-1 and TRBJ1-2; possibly TRBD1 for D (5 bases). Trimming took off 3 bases at V and 0 bases at J, with 14 bases between the two ends. CDR1 is SQVTM and CDR2 is ANQGSEA in the germline V gene. The CDR3 extends over 15 amino acids. The CDR3 reads CSVDDSYQANYGYTF. The CDR3 nucleotides read TGCAGCGTTGACGACAGCTACCAAGCTAACTATGGCTACACCTTC.

This chain connects TRBV18 to TRBJ2-2, with TRBD1 matching over 7 bases. The germline V gene encodes CDR1 KGHSH and CDR2 LQKENI. J lost 5 bases, V lost 1 base, and 7 bases had no gene match. There are 16 residues in the CDR3. CDR3 amino acids: CASSPRDRPGTGELFF. In DNA form, the CDR3 reads TGTGCCAGCTCACCACGGGACAGACCGGGTACCGGGGAGCTGTTTTTT.

The rearrangement links TRBV19 to TRBJ2-4; 10 bases align to TRBD2. From germline, CDR1 is LNHDA and CDR2 SQIVND (reference sequence). The CDR3 is made up of 15 amino acids. V shed 10 bases and J 8 bases; nucleotides not matched to a gene: 14. CDR3 DNA: TGTGCCACCAAAAGCGGGAGGGCCGATGTAGACATTCAGTACTTC. This translates into CATKSGRADVDIQYF.

V usage is TRBV10-3 and J usage is TRBJ2-5; D is unclear. CDR1 and CDR2 (germline): ENHRY, SYGVKD. This CDR3 has 13 residues. V was pared by 4 bases and J by 7 bases, with 13 bases between. The CDR3 region is CAISVSPDGTQYF. The CDR3 region has the DNA TGTGCCATCAGTGTGTCCCCAGATGGGACCCAGTACTTC.

The chain carries TRBV30 and TRBJ2-6, with 9 bases lining up with TRBD2. The CDR3 contains 16 residues. Germline values: CDR1 GTSNPN, CDR2 SVGIG (reference sequence). V shed 3 bases and J 0 bases; nucleotides not matched to a gene: 3. The CDR3 sequence: CAWRTSGRSGANVLTF. The CDR3 nucleotides are TGTGCCTGGAGAACTAGCGGGCGCTCTGGGGCCAACGTCCTGACTTTC.

The chain joins TRBV5-6 to TRBJ1-5; D remains unclear. This CDR3 comprises 14 residues. The germline V and J ends were trimmed by 4 bases and 3 bases, with 11 bases remaining between them. CDR1 is SGHDT, CDR2 YYEEEE, per germline. CDR3 sequence reads: CASSRTGANQPQHF. As DNA, the CDR3 is TGTGCCAGCAGCCGTACGGGTGCCAATCAGCCCCAGCATTTT.

The gene calls are TRBV19 and TRBJ2-1; 8 bases are a match to TRBD2. Germline V gene data show CDR1 as LNHDA and CDR2 as SQIVND (reference sequence). V lost 5 bases to trimming and J lost 8 bases; unmatched junction nucleotides: 8. The CDR3 is 14 residues long. CDR3 loop: CASSSVAGIYEQFF. The CDR3 bases are TGTGCCAGTAGTTCCGTAGCGGGGATATATGAGCAGTTCTTC.

The rearrangement uses TRBV19 and TRBJ2-5, with 8 bases that match TRBD2. Germline CDR1 reads LNHDA; CDR2 reads SQIVND (reference sequence). Unmatched junction bases numbered 12, after V lost 3 bases and J lost 3 bases. The CDR3 is 17 residues long. The CDR3 region is CASSMGLGVAGKETQYF. CDR3 DNA: TGTGCCAGTAGTATGGGATTGGGGGTAGCGGGAAAAGAGACCCAGTACTTC.

J is TRBJ1-1 and V is TRBV12-5; 10 bases align to TRBD1. The V segment lost 5 bases and the J segment 1 base; nucleotides outside the gene matches: 7. The germline CDR1 and CDR2 sequences are LGHNT and FRNRAP. CDR3 length: 16 residues. CDR3 nucleotides: TGTGCTAGTGGTCTGACGGACAGGGGGAGGAACACTGAAGCTTTCTTT. This codes for CASGLTDRGRNTEAFF.

CDR3 residues: CASSLYRGGNQPQHF. For the CDR3, the DNA is TGTGCCAGCAGTTTATATCGGGGTGGCAATCAGCCCCAGCATTTT. The chain uses TRBV27 and TRBJ1-5, with D unresolved. The CDR3 totals 15 residues. V lost 1 base and J lost 2, with 9 bases in between. Germline V gene data show CDR1 as MNHEY and CDR2 as SMNVEV (reference sequence).

V and J are TRBV9 and TRBJ2-1; TRBD2 matches at 13 bases. CDR3 length: 18 amino acids. The V segment lost 5 bases and the J segment 6 bases; nucleotides outside the gene matches: 14. The germline CDR1 and CDR2 sequences are SGDLS and YYNGEE. DNA for the CDR3: TGTGCCAGCAGTAGGACTAGCGGGAGCCCCGCTCAATTCAATGAGCAGTTCTTC. It codes for CASSRTSGSPAQFNEQFF.

The chain couples TRBV9 to TRBJ2-5, with 11 bases identical to TRBD1. This CDR3 is 15 amino acids long. After removal of 2 bases from V and 9 bases from J, the junction contained 9 bases not matched to a gene. Per the germline V gene, CDR1 is SGDLS and CDR2 is YYNGEE. CDR3 amino acids: CASSVSPGQGGAQYF. The DNA for the CDR3 is TGTGCCAGCAGCGTTTCCCCGGGACAGGGGGGGGCCCAGTACTTC.

The rearrangement links TRBV2 to TRBJ2-7; tentative D call: TRBD1 (5 bases). The germline V gene has CDR1 SNHLY and CDR2 FYNNEI. V was shortened by 9 bases and J by 0 bases, with 12 bases between the two germline ends. The CDR3 extends over 13 amino acids. As DNA, the CDR3 is TGTGCCAGTGGGGAAAGGGGCTCCTACGAGCAGTACTTC. Translated: CASGERGSYEQYF.

V is TRBV19 and J is TRBJ1-3, with D hard to call. This CDR3 has 13 amino acids. Germline V gives CDR1 LNHDA, CDR2 SQIVND (reference sequence). Trimming shortened V by 3 bases and J by 0 bases, and 3 bases separated the two germline ends. In DNA form, the CDR3 reads TGTGCCAGTAGTATCCTCTCTGGAAACACCATATATTTT. Translated: CASSILSGNTIYF.